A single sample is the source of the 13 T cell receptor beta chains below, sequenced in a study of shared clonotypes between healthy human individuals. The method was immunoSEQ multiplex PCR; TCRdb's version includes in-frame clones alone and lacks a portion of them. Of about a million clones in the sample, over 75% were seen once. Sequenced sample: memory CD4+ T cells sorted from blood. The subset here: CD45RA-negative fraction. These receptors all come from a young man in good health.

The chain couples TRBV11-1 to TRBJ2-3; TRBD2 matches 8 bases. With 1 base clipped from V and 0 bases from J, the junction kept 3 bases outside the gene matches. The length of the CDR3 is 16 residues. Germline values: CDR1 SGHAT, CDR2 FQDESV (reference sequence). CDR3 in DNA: TGTGCCAGCAGCTTAGGAGCGGGGGTAAGCACAGATACGCAGTATTTT. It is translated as CASSLGAGVSTDTQYF.

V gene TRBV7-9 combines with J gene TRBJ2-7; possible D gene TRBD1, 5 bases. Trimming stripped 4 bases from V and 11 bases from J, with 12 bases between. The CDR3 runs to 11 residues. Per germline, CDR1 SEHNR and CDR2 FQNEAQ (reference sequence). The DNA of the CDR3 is TGTGCCAGCAGCTGGCAGGGCCATGAGTACTTC. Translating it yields CASSWQGHEYF.

In DNA, the CDR3 is TGTGCCAGCAGTGAGGGGACAGGGGGCGCTTCCGGAAACACCATATATTTT. This codes for CASSEGTGGASGNTIYF. The chain has TRBV6-1 and TRBJ1-3, with 12 bases aligning to TRBD1. This CDR3 region has 17 residues. The germline V gene encodes CDR1 MNHNS and CDR2 SASEGT. With 3 bases clipped from V and 4 bases from J, the junction kept 7 bases outside the gene matches.

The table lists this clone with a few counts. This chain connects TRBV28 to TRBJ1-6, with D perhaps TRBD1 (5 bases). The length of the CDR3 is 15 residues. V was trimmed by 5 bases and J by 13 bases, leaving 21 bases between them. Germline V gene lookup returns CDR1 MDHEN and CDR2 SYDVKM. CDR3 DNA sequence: TGTGCCAGCAGTCCCTCGGACCGGGACGGAAGGCCCCTCCACTTT. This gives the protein CASSPSDRDGRPLHF.

The CDR3 sequence: CASRVGLGYGYTF. DNA for the CDR3: TGTGCCAGTAGAGTCGGGTTGGGCTATGGCTACACCTTC. This chain connects TRBV19 to TRBJ1-2; no definite D call. The germline V and J ends were trimmed by 6 bases and 4 bases, with 12 bases remaining between them. This CDR3 is 13 amino acids long. Germline CDR1 is LNHDA and CDR2 is SQIVND (reference sequence). The complete variable domain, with remaining parts taken from reference TRBV19 and TRBJ1-2, reads DGGITQSPKYLFRKEGQNVTLSCEQNLNHDAMYWYRQDPGQGLRLIYYSQIVNDFQKGDIAEGYSVSREKKESFPLTVTSAQKNPTAFYLCASRVGLGYGYTFGSGTRLTVV.

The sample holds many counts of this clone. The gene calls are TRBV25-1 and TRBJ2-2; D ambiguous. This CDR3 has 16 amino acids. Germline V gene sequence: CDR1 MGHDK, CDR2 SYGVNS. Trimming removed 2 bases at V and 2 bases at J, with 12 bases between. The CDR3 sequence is CASSERELINTGELFF. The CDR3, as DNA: TGTGCCAGCAGTGAAAGAGAGCTAATCAACACCGGGGAGCTGTTTTTT.

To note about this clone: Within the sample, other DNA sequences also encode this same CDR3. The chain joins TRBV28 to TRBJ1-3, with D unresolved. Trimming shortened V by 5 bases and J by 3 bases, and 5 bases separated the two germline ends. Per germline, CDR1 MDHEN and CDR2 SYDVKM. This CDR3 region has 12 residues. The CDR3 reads CASSLLGNTIYF. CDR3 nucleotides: TGTGCCAGCAGTCTTCTTGGAAACACCATATATTTT.

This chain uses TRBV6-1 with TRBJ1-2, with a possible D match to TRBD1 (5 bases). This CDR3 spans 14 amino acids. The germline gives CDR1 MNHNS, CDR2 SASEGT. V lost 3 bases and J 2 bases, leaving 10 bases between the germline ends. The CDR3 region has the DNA TGTGCCAGCAGTGAGGGGCTCCCCAACTATGGCTACACCTTC. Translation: CASSEGLPNYGYTF.

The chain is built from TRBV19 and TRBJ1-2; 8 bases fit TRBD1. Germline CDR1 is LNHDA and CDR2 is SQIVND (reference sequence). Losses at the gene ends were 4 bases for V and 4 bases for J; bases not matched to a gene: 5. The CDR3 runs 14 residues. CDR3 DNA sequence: TGTGCCAGTAGTACGGTCGACAGGGGCTATGGCTACACCTTC. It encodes CASSTVDRGYGYTF.

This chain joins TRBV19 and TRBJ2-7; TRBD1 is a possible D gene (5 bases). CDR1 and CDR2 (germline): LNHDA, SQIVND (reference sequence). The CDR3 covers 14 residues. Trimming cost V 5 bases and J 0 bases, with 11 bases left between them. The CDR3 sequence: CASSSQASSYEQYF. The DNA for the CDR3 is TGTGCCAGTAGTTCACAGGCTAGCTCCTACGAGCAGTACTTC.

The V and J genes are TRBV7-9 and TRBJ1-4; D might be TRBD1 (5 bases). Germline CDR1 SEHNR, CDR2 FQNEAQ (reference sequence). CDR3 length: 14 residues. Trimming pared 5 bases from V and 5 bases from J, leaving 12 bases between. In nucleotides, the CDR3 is TGTGCCAGCAGCGAAAGGACAAGGAATGAAAAACTGTTTTTT. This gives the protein CASSERTRNEKLFF.

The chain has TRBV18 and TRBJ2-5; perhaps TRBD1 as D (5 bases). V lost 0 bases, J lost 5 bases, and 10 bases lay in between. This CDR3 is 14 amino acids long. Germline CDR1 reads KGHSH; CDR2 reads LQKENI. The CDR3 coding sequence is TGTGCCAGCTCACCACCGTGGGGCCAGGAGACCCAGTACTTC. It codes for CASSPPWGQETQYF.

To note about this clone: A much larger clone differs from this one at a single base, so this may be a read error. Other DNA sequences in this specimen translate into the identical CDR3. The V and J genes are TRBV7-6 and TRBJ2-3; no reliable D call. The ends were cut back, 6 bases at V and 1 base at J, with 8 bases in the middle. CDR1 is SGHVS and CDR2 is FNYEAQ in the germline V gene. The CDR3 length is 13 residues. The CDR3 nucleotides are TGTGCCAGCAGTTTTTCGGGCACAGATACGCAGTATTTT. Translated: CASSFSGTDTQYF.